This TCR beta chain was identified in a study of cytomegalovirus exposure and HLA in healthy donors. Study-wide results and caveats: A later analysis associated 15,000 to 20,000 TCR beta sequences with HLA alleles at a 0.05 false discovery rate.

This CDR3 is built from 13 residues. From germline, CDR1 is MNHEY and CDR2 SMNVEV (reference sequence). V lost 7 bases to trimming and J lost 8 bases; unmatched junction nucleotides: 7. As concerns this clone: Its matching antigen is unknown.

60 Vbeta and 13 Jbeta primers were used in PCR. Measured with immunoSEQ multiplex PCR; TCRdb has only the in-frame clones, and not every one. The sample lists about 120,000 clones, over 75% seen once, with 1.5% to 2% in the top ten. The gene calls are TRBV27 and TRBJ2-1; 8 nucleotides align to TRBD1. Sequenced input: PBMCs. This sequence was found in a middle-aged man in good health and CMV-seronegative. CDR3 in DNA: TGTGCCAGCACCACGGACAGGGTCGATGAGCAGTTCTTC. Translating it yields CASTTDRVDEQFF.